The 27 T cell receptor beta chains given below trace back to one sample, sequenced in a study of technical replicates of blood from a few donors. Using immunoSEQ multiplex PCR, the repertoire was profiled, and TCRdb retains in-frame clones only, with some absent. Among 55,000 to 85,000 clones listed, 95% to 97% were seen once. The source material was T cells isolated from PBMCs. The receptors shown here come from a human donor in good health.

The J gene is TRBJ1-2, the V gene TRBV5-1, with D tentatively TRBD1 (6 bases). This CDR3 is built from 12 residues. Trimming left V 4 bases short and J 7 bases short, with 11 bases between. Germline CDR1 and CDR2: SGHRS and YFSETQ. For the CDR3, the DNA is TGCGCCAGCAGCGCCCAGGGGCTTGGCTACACCTTC. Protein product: CASSAQGLGYTF. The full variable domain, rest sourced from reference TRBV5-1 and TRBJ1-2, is KAGVTQTPRYLIKTRGQQVTLSCSPISGHRSVSWYQQTPGQGLQFLFEYFSETQRNKGNFPGRFSGRQFSNSRSEMNVSTLELGDSALYLCASSAQGLGYTFGSGTRLTVV.

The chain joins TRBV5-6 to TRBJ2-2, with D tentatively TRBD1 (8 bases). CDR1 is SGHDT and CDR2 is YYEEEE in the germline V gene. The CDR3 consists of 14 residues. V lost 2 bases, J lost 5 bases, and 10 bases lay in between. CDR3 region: CASSLQGGTGELFF. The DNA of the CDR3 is TGTGCCAGCAGCTTACAGGGGGGGACCGGGGAGCTGTTTTTT.

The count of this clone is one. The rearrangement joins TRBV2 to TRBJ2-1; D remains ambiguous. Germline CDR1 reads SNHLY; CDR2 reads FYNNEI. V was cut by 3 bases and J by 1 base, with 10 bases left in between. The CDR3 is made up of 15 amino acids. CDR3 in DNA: TGTGCCAGCAGTGACTCCAGCAGGTCCTACAATGAGCAGTTCTTC. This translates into CASSDSSRSYNEQFF.

CDR3 coding DNA: TGTGCCTGGAGTCACACCAGAGGAGCTTTCTTT. Translated, it gives CAWSHTRGAFF. The V gene is TRBV30, the J gene TRBJ1-1; D is unresolved. Germline assignment: CDR1 GTSNPN and CDR2 SVGIG (reference sequence). The CDR3 sequence is 11 residues long. Trimming took 2 bases from V and 10 from J, leaving 11 bases between them.

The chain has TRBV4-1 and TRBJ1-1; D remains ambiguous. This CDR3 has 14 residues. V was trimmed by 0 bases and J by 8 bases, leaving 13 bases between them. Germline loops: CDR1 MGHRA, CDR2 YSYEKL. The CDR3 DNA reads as TGCGCCAGCAGCCAAGATTTAGGCCAGGTGGAAGCTTTCTTT. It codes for CASSQDLGQVEAFF.

The DNA of the CDR3 is TGCAGGAGTACAGACAACACTGAAGCTTTCTTT. Protein: CRSTDNTEAFF. The V gene is TRBV20-1, the J gene TRBJ1-1, with unresolved D. This CDR3 region has 11 residues. In germline, CDR1 is DFQATT, CDR2 SNEGSKA (reference sequence).

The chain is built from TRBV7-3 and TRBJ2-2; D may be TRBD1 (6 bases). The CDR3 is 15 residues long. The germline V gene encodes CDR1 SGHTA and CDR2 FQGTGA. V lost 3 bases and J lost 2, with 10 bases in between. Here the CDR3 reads CASSFRGGNTGELFF. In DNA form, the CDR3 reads TGTGCCAGCAGCTTTAGAGGGGGTAACACCGGGGAGCTGTTTTTT.

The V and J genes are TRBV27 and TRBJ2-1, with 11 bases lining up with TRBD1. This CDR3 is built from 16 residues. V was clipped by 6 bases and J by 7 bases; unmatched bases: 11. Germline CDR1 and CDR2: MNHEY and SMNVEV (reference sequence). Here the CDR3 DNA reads TGTGCCAGCAGGGACGGGACAGGGGGGTCGCTAAATGAGCAGTTCTTC. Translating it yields CASRDGTGGSLNEQFF.

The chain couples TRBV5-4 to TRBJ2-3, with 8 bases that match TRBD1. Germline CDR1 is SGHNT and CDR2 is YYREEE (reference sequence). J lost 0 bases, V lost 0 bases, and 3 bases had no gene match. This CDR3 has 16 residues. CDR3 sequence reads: CASSLDRGKSTDTQYF. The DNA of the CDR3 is TGTGCCAGCAGCTTGGACAGGGGGAAAAGCACAGATACGCAGTATTTT.

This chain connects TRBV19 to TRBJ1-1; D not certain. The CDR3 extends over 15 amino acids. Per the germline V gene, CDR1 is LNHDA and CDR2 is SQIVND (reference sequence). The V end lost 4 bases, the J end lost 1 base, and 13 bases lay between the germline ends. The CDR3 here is CASSTEGRGNTEAFF. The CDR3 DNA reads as TGTGCCAGTAGTACGGAGGGAAGAGGGAACACTGAAGCTTTCTTT.

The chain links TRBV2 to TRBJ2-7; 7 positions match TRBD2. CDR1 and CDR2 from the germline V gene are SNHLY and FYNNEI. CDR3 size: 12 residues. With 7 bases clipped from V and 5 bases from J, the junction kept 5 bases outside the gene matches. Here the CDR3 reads CASKGGWHEQYF. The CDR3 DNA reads TGTGCCAGCAAGGGAGGGTGGCACGAGCAGTACTTC.

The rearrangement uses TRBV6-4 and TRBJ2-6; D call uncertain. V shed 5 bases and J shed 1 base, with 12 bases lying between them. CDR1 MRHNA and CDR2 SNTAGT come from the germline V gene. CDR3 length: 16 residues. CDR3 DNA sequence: TGTGCCAGCAGTCGGTACCACGAGTCTGGGGCCAACGTCCTGACTTTC. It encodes CASSRYHESGANVLTF.

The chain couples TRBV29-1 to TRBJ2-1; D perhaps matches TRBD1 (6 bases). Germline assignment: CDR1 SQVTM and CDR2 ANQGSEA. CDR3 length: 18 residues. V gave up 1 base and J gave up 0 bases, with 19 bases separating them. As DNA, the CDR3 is TGCAGCGTTGAAGGGTACAGGGAAGGGTGGATCTCCTACAATGAGCAGTTCTTC. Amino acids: CSVEGYREGWISYNEQFF.

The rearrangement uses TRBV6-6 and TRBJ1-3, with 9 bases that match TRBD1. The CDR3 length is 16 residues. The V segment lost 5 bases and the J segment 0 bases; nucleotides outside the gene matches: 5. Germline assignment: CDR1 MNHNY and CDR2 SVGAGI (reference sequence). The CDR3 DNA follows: TGTGCCAGCAGTACGGGACAGGGTTACTCTGGAAACACCATATATTTT. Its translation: CASSTGQGYSGNTIYF.

The chain's CDR3 is CASSLGSGTYNEQFF. As DNA, the CDR3 is TGCGCCAGCAGCTTGGGGAGCGGGACCTACAATGAGCAGTTCTTC. The V gene is TRBV5-1, the J gene TRBJ2-1; 7 nucleotides line up with TRBD2. Germline V lookup: CDR1 SGHRS, CDR2 YFSETQ. CDR3 length: 15 amino acids. Losses at the gene ends were 0 bases for V and 2 bases for J; bases not matched to a gene: 2.

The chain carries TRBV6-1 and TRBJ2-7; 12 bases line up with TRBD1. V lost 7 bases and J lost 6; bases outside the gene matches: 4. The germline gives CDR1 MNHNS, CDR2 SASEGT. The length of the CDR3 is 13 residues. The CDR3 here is CASMGQGAAEQYF. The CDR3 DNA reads TGTGCCAGCATGGGACAGGGGGCCGCCGAGCAGTACTTC.

CDR3 region: CASSLRAGGGEQYF. CDR3 nucleotides: TGTGCCAGCAGCCTCAGAGCGGGAGGGGGCGAGCAGTACTTC. The chain recombines TRBV14 with TRBJ2-7, with 10 bases lining up with TRBD2. The germline V gene has CDR1 SGHDN and CDR2 FVKESK. V trimming: 4 bases; J trimming: 6 bases; junction bases outside the gene matches: 6. The CDR3 spans 14 residues.

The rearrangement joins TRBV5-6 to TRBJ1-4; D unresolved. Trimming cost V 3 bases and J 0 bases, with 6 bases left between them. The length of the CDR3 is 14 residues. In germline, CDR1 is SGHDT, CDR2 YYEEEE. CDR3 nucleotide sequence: TGTGCCAGCAGCTCCGGTTCAACTAATGAAAAACTGTTTTTT. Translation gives CASSSGSTNEKLFF.

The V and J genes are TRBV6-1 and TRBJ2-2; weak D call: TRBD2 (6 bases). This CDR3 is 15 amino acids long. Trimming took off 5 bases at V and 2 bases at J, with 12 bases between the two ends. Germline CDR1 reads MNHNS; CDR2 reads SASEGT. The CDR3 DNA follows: TGTGCCAGCAGTTTGGGGGGAGTAAACACCGGGGAGCTGTTTTTT. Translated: CASSLGGVNTGELFF.

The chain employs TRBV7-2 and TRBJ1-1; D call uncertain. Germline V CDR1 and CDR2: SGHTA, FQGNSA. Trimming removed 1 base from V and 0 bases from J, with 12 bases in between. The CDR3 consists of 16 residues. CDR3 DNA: TGTGCCAGCAGCTTAGGTGGCAGACATTTGAACACTGAAGCTTTCTTT. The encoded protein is CASSLGGRHLNTEAFF.

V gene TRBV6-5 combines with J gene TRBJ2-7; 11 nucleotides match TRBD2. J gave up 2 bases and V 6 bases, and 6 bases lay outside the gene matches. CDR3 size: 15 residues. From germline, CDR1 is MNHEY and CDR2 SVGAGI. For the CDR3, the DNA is TGTGCCAGCAGAAAAAAGACTAGCGGGACCTACGAGCAGTACTTC. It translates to CASRKKTSGTYEQYF.

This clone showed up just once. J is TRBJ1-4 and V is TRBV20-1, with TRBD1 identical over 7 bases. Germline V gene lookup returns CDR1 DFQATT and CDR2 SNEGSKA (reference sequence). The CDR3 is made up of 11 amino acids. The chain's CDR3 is CSPAGGEKLFF. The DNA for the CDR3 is TGCAGCCCCGCAGGGGGTGAAAAACTGTTTTTT.

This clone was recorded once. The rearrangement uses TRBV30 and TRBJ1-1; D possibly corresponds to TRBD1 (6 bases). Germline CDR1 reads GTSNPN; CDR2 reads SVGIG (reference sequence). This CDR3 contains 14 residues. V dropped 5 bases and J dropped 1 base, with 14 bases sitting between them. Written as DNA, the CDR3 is TGTGCCTGGTCCAAAGGGACACCGAACACTGAAGCTTTCTTT. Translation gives CAWSKGTPNTEAFF.

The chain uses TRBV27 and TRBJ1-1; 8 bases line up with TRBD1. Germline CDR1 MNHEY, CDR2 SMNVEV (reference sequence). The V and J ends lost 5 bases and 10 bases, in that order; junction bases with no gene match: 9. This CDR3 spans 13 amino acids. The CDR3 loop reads CASSPEGTGGAFF. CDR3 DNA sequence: TGTGCCAGCAGTCCCGAGGGGACAGGAGGAGCTTTCTTT.

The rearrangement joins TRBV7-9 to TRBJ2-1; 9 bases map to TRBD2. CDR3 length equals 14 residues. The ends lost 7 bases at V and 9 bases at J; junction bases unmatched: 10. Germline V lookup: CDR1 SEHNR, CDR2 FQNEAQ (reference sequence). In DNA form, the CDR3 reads TGTGCCAGCACCGAACTAGCGGGTACAGGTGAGCAGTTCTTC. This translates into CASTELAGTGEQFF.

The CDR3 coding sequence is TGTGCCAGCAGTATATCCTTAGCTAGCGGGAGGGCAAGTGAGGTCGAGCAGTACTTC. Translation gives CASSISLASGRASEVEQYF. V gene TRBV28 combines with J gene TRBJ2-7, with TRBD2 matching 12 bases. In germline, CDR1 is MDHEN, CDR2 SYDVKM. The CDR3 length is 19 residues. J lost 6 bases, V lost 5 bases, and 20 bases had no gene match.

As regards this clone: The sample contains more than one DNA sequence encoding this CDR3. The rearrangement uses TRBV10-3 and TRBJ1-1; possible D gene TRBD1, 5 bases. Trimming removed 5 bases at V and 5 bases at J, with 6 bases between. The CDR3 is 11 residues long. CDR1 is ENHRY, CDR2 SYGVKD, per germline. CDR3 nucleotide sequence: TGTGCCATCAGTTCAGGGACTGAAGCTTTCTTT. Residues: CAISSGTEAFF.